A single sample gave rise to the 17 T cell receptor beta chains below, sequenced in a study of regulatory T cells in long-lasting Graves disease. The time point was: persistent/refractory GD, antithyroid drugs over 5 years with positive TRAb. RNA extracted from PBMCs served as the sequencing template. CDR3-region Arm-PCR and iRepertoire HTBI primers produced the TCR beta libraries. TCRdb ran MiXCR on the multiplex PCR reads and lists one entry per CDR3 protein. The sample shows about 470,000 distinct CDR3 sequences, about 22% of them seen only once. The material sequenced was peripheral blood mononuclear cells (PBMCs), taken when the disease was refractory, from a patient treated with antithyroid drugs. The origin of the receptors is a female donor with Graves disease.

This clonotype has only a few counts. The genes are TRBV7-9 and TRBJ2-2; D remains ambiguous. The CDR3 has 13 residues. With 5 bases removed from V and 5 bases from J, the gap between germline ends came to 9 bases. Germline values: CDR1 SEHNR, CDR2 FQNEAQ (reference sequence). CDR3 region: CASSSAFTGELFF. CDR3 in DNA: TGTGCCAGCAGCAGCGCCTTTACCGGGGAGCTGTTTTTT. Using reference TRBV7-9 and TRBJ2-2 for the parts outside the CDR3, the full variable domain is DTGVSQNPRHKITKRGQNVTFRCDPISEHNRLYWYRQTLGQGPEFLTYFQNEAQLEKSRLLSDRFSAERPKGSFSTLEIQRTEQGDSAMYLCASSSAFTGELFFGEGSRLTVL.

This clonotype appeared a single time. DNA for the CDR3: TGCGCCAGCAGCCAAGATCCACGGGGCCTCGTTGAAAAACTGTTTTTT. Protein product: CASSQDPRGLVEKLFF. J is TRBJ1-4 and V is TRBV4-1; a weak D match, TRBD1 (5 bases). This CDR3 is built from 16 residues. Trimming pared 0 bases from V and 7 bases from J, leaving 15 bases between. The germline CDR1 and CDR2 sequences are MGHRA and YSYEKL.

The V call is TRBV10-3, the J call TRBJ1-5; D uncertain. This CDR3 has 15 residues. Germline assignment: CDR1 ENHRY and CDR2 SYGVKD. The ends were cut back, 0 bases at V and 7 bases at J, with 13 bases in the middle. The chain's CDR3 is CAISESQTTKQPQHF. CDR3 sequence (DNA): TGTGCCATCAGTGAGTCCCAGACAACGAAGCAGCCCCAGCATTTT.

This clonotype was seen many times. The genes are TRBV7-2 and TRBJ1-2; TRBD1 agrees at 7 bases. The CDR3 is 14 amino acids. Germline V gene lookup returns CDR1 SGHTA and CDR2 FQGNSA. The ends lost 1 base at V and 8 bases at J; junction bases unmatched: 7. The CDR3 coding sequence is TGTGCCAGCAGCTTAGGGTGGGACAGATCCGGCTACACCTTC. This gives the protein CASSLGWDRSGYTF.

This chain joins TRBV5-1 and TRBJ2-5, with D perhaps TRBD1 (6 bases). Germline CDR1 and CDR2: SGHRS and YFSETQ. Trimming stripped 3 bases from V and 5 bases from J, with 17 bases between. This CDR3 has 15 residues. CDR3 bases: TGCGCCAGCAGCTCCGGGACAAACCCTGGGGAGACCCAGTACTTC. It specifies CASSSGTNPGETQYF.

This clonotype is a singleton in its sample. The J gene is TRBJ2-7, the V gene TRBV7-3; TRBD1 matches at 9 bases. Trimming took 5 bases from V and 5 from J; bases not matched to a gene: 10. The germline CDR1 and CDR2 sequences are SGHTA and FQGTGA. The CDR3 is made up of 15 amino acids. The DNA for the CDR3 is TGTGCCAGCAGCAAAACGGGACAGGGAACGAACGAGCAGTACTTC. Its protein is CASSKTGQGTNEQYF.

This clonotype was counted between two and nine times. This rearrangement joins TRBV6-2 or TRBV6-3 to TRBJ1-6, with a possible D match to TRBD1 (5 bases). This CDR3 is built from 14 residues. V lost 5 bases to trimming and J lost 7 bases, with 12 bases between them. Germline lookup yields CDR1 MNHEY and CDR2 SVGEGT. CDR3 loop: CASSVARVNSPLHF. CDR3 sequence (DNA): TGTGCCAGCAGTGTTGCCAGGGTGAATTCACCCCTCCACTTT.

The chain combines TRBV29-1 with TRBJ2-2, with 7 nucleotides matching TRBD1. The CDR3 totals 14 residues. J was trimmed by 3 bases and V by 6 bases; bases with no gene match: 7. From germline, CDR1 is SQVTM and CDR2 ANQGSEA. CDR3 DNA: TGCAGCGTGCCACAGGGGTCCGACACCGGGGAGCTGTTTTTT. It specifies CSVPQGSDTGELFF.

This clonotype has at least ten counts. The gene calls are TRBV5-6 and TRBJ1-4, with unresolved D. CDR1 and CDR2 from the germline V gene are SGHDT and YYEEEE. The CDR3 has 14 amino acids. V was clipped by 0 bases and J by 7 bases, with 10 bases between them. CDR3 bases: TGTGCCAGCAGCTTGGTGAACGGGCGTGAAAAACTGTTTTTT. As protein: CASSLVNGREKLFF.

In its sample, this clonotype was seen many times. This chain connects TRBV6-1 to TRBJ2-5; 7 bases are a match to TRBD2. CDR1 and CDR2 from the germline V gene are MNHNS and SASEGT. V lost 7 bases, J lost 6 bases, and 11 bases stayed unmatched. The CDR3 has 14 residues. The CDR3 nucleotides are TGTGCCAGCAAGGAGAGGGAGGGCCGAAAGACCCAGTACTTC. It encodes CASKEREGRKTQYF.

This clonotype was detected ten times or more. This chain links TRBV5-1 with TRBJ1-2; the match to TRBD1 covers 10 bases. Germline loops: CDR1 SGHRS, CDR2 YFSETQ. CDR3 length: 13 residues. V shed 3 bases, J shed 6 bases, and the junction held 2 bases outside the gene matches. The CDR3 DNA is TGCGCCAGCAGCTGGGGGACAGGGGATGGCTACACCTTC. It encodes CASSWGTGDGYTF.

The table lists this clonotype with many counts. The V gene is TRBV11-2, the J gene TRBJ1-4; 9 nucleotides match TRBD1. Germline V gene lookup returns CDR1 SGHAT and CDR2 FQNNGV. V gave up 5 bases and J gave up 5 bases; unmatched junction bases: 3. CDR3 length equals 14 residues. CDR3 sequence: CASSAGTGNEKLFF. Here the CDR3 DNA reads TGTGCCAGCAGCGCAGGGACAGGGAATGAAAAACTGTTTTTT.

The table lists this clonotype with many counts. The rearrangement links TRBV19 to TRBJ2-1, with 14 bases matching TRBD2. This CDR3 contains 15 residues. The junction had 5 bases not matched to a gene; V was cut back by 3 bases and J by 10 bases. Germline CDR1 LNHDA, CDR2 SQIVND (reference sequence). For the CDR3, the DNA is TGTGCCAGTAGTATGACTAGCGGGAGGGCCCAAGAGCAGTTCTTC. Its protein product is CASSMTSGRAQEQFF.

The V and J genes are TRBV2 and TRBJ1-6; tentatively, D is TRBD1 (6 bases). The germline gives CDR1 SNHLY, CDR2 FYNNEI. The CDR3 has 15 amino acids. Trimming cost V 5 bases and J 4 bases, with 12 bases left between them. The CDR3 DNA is TGTGCCAGCAGTTCTACCACAGGGTATAATTCACCCCTCCACTTT. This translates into CASSSTTGYNSPLHF.

The CDR3 sequence is CASGLFRTGMAYNSPLHF. CDR3 in DNA: TGTGCTAGTGGTTTGTTTCGGACAGGGATGGCCTATAATTCACCCCTCCACTTT. This rearrangement joins TRBV12-5 to TRBJ1-6, with 8 bases that match TRBD1. The J segment lost 2 bases and the V segment lost 2 bases, leaving 8 bases of the junction unmatched. The CDR3 runs 18 residues. Germline CDR1 reads LGHNT; CDR2 reads FRNRAP.

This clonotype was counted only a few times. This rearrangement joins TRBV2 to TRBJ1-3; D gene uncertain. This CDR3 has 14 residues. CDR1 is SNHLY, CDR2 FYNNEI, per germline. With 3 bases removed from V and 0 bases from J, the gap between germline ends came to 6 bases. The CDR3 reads CASSDGYSGNTIYF. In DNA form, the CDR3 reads TGTGCCAGCAGTGACGGCTACTCTGGAAACACCATATATTTT.

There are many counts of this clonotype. The CDR3 coding sequence is TGTGCCAGCAGGGAGCCCCCTCAGGAGAACACTGAAGCTTTCTTT. Translation: CASREPPQENTEAFF. This sequence joins TRBV6-1 and TRBJ1-1; D call uncertain. Trimming left V 6 bases short and J 1 base short, with 15 bases between. The length of the CDR3 is 15 residues. Looked up from germline, CDR1 is MNHNS and CDR2 is SASEGT.